The T cell receptor beta chain under discussion was sequenced for a study of blood T cell repertoires in COVID-19. At the level of the study: Some COVID-19 samples were acute and others convalescent; all came from the United States, Italy and Spain. From T cells, B-cell-depleted T cells, or PBMCs came the material, which was cDNA or gDNA.

The method was immunoSEQ multiplex PCR; TCRdb's version includes in-frame clones alone and lacks a portion of them. The sample has some 270,000 clones; over 80% are singletons. V dropped 3 bases and J dropped 1 base, with 13 bases sitting between them. The CDR3 sequence is 15 residues long. Germline V gives CDR1 SGHNT, CDR2 YYREEE (reference sequence). The study recruited people aged about 18 to 95 years across roughly 23 US areas. Clinical history reported by participants formed the basis on which cohorts were assigned. The sequence was collected from a woman between 25 and 40 years old with acute COVID-19. Sequencing used PBMCs or T cells enriched from blood (not recorded which). The J gene is TRBJ1-1, the V gene TRBV5-4, with D possibly being TRBD1 (5 bases). The CDR3 is CASSSVMTANTEAFF. The CDR3 DNA reads TGTGCCAGCAGCTCCGTGATGACAGCGAACACTGAAGCTTTCTTT.